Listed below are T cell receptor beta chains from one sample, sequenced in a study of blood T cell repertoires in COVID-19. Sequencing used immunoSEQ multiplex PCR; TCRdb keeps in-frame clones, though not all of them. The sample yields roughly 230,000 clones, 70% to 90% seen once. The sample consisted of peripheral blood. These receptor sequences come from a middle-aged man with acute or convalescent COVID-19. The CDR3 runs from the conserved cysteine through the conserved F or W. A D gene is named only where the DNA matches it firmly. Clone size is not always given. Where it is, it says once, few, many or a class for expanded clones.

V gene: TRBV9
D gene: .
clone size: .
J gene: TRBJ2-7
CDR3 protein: CASSVGSSYEQYF
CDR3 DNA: TGTGCCAGCAGCGTGGGGAGCTCCTACGAGCAGTACTTC

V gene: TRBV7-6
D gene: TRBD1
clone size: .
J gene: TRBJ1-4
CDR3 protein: CASSRRQGGGEKLFF
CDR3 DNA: TGTGCCAGCAGCCGACGACAGGGGGGAGGAGAAAAACTGTTTTTT

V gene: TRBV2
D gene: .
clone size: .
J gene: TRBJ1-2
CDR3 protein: CASSLLESGGYTF
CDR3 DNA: TGTGCCAGCAGTCTCTTGGAATCGGGTGGCTACACCTTC

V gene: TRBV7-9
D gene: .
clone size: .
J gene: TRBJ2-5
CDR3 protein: CASSDRAGLLQETQYF
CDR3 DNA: TGTGCCAGCAGCGACCGGGCGGGGCTACTCCAAGAGACCCAGTACTTC

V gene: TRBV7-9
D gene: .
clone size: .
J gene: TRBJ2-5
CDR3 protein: CASSRPEETQYF
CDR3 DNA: TGTGCCAGCAGTCGTCCCGAGGAGACCCAGTACTTC

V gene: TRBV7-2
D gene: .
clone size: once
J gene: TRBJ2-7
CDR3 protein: CASTEQGSEQYF
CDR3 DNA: TGTGCCAGCACCGAACAGGGCTCCGAGCAGTACTTC

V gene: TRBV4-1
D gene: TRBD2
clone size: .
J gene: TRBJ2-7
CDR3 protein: CASSQAGTSGAEQYF
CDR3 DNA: TGCGCCAGCAGCCAAGCCGGGACTAGCGGGGCCGAGCAGTACTTC

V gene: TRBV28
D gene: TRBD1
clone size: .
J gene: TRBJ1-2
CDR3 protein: CASSLPHRGQDGYTF
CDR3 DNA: TGTGCCAGCAGTTTACCCCACAGGGGGCAGGATGGCTACACCTTC

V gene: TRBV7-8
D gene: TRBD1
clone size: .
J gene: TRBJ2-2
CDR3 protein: CASSLEGTGHISGELFF
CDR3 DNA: TGTGCCAGCAGCTTGGAAGGGACAGGGCATATCTCCGGGGAGCTGTTTTTT

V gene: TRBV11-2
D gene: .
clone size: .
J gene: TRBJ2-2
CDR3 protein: CASSLPGTQGRELFF
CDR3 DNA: TGTGCCAGCAGCCTCCCCGGGACCCAGGGGAGGGAGCTGTTTTTT

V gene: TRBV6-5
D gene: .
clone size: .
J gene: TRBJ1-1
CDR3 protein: CASRMTANMNTEAFF
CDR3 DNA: TGTGCCAGCAGGATGACAGCGAACATGAACACTGAAGCTTTCTTT

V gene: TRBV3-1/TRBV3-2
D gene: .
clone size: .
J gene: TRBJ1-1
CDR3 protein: CASSQSKGATEAFF
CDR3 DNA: TGTGCCAGCAGCCAATCCAAAGGGGCGACTGAAGCTTTCTTT

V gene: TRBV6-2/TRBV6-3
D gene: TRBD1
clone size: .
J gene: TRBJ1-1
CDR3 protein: CASSHGTANTEAFF
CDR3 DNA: TGTGCCAGCAGCCACGGGACAGCTAACACTGAAGCTTTCTTT

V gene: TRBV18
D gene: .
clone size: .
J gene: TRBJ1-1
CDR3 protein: CASSPADRQNTEAFF
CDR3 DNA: TGTGCCAGCTCACCGGCCGACAGACAGAACACTGAAGCTTTCTTT

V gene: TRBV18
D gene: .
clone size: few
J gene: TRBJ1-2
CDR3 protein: CASSQDRVAYGYTF
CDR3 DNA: TGTGCCAGCTCGCAAGACCGGGTCGCTTATGGCTACACCTTC

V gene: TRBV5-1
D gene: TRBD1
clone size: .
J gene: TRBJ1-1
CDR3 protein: CASSTQQTGTVNTEAFF
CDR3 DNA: TGCGCCAGCAGCACCCAACAGACCGGGACAGTAAACACTGAAGCTTTCTTT

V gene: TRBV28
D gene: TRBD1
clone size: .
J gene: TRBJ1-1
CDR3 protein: CASSPPGQGKTEAFF
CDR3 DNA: TGTGCCAGCAGCCCCCCGGGACAGGGTAAAACTGAAGCTTTCTTT

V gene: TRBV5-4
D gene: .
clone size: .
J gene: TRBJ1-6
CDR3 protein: CASSRGQPWDNSPLHF
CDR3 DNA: TGTGCCAGCAGCCGAGGACAGCCTTGGGATAATTCACCCCTCCACTTT

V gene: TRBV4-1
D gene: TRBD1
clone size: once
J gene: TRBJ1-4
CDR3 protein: CASSQDGTGLNEKLFF
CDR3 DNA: TGCGCCAGCAGCCAAGATGGGACAGGCCTTAATGAAAAACTGTTTTTT

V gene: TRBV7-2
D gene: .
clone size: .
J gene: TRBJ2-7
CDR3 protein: CASSLGQSPPYEQYF
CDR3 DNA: TGTGCCAGCAGCTTAGGACAGTCCCCTCCCTACGAGCAGTACTTC

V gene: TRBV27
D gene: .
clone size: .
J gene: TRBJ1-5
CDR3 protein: CASSLVPGSQPQHF
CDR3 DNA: TGTGCCAGCAGTTTAGTCCCGGGATCCCAGCCCCAGCATTTT

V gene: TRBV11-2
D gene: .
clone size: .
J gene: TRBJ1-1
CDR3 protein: CASSLDRDILGGNTEAFF
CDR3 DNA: TGTGCCAGCAGCTTAGATCGGGACATCCTAGGGGGGAACACTGAAGCTTTCTTT

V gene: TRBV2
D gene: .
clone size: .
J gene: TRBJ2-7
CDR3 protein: CASRQQGYEQYF
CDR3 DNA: TGTGCCAGCAGACAACAGGGTTACGAGCAGTACTTC